Below, 25 T cell receptor beta chains from the same sample are listed, as sequenced in a study of T cells in Graves' hyperthyroidism and ophthalmopathy. There were TCR beta CDR3 regions amplified from RNA transcripts. Primed by the HTBI set, a first-round RT-PCR was run on the TCR CDR3. TCRdb re-called the multiplex PCR reads through MiXCR, storing one row per CDR3 protein. The sample consists of 550,000 to 700,000 distinct CDR3 sequences, more than 45% of them appearing once. Sequenced input: peripheral blood or thyroid tissue (not recorded which). These receptors were collected from an adult woman with Graves' disease, either hyperthyroidism or ophthalmopathy (not recorded which).

This clonotype was observed many times. The chain has TRBV11-1 and TRBJ1-5; D is unresolved. This CDR3 is 18 amino acids long. Per the germline V gene, CDR1 is SGHAT and CDR2 is FQDESV (reference sequence). Trimming removed 1 base from V and 1 base from J, with 17 bases in between. CDR3 protein: CASSLVGHEVASNQPQHF. The DNA for the CDR3 is TGTGCCAGCAGCTTAGTGGGTCATGAGGTGGCGAGCAATCAGCCCCAGCATTTT.

The genes are TRBV5-5 and TRBJ2-5; 7 bases match TRBD1. The CDR3 runs to 13 residues. Germline CDR1 and CDR2: SGHKS and YYEKEE (reference sequence). The trim removed 4 bases at V and 5 bases at J, leaving 5 bases unmatched. CDR3 residues: CASSRQGFETQYF. CDR3 DNA: TGTGCCAGCAGCAGACAGGGTTTTGAGACCCAGTACTTC.

This clonotype was counted only a few times. The chain carries TRBV10-3 and TRBJ2-7; D not resolved. CDR1 is ENHRY and CDR2 is SYGVKD in the germline V gene. V was trimmed by 3 bases and J by 3 bases, leaving 15 bases between them. This CDR3 has 15 residues. The CDR3 DNA follows: TGTGCCATCAGTGACCCGGACGGAAGAGACTACGAGCAGTACTTC. The encoded protein is CAISDPDGRDYEQYF.

The chain uses TRBV10-3 and TRBJ1-2, with 9 bases aligning to TRBD1. The germline CDR1 and CDR2 sequences are ENHRY and SYGVKD. The CDR3 is made up of 17 amino acids. Trimming cost V 0 bases and J 0 bases; bases outside gene matches: 5. Here the CDR3 reads CAISESGTGITNYGYTF. The DNA for the CDR3 is TGTGCCATCAGTGAGTCCGGGACAGGGATTACTAACTATGGCTACACCTTC.

V and J are TRBV13 and TRBJ2-2; TRBD1 might be the D (5 bases). The germline CDR1 and CDR2 sequences are PRHDT and FYEKMQ (reference sequence). The length of the CDR3 is 14 residues. Trimming shortened V by 6 bases and J by 8 bases, and 16 bases separated the two germline ends. CDR3 protein: CASSHQARAGELFF. The CDR3 DNA reads as TGTGCCAGCAGTCACCAAGCCAGGGCAGGGGAGCTGTTTTTT.

This clonotype occurred many times. CDR3 sequence (DNA): TGTGCCAGCAGTGACGAGGGTTCTGGGGCCAACGTCCTGACTTTC. As protein: CASSDEGSGANVLTF. V is TRBV6-1 and J is TRBJ2-6; tentatively, D is TRBD2 (5 bases). The CDR3 spans 15 residues. CDR1 MNHNS and CDR2 SASEGT come from the germline V gene. Trimming pared 3 bases from V and 1 base from J, leaving 7 bases between.

This clonotype was detected many times. The chain combines TRBV4-1 with TRBJ1-2; D not resolved. The length of the CDR3 is 11 residues. Trimming stripped 1 base from V and 8 bases from J, with 5 bases between. Per the germline V gene, CDR1 is MGHRA and CDR2 is YSYEKL. This CDR3 reads CASSQAGGYTF. CDR3 in DNA: TGCGCCAGCAGCCAAGCCGGCGGCTACACCTTC.

In its sample, this clonotype was seen many times. J is TRBJ1-2 and V is TRBV5-1; 8 bases are a match to TRBD1. The junction had 1 base not matched to a gene; V was cut back by 3 bases and J by 6 bases. This CDR3 region has 12 residues. In germline, CDR1 is SGHRS, CDR2 YFSETQ. In DNA form, the CDR3 reads TGCGCCAGCAGCTCCAGGGGGCATGGCTACACCTTC. Translating it yields CASSSRGHGYTF.

The rearrangement uses TRBV5-1 and TRBJ1-2, with D uncertain. Germline assignment: CDR1 SGHRS and CDR2 YFSETQ. V dropped 0 bases and J dropped 12 bases, with 12 bases sitting between them. The length of the CDR3 is 12 residues. DNA for the CDR3: TGCGCCAGCAGCTTGGTATCCGGCGGAAACACCTTC. Translation gives CASSLVSGGNTF. The whole variable domain, filled in from reference TRBV5-1 and TRBJ1-2, reads KAGVTQTPRYLIKTRGQQVTLSCSPISGHRSVSWYQQTPGQGLQFLFEYFSETQRNKGNFPGRFSGRQFSNSRSEMNVSTLELGDSALYLCASSLVSGGNTFGSGTRLTVV.

The rearrangement joins TRBV5-1 to TRBJ1-5, with D possibly being TRBD1 (5 bases). The germline CDR1 and CDR2 sequences are SGHRS and YFSETQ. The CDR3 has 14 amino acids. The V and J ends lost 0 bases and 11 bases respectively, with 15 bases between them. This CDR3 reads CASSLEGAGETQHF. The CDR3 nucleotides are TGCGCCAGCAGCTTGGAAGGGGCCGGAGAGACCCAGCATTTT.

The chain links TRBV28 to TRBJ1-2, with D perhaps matching TRBD1 (5 bases). The germline V gene encodes CDR1 MDHEN and CDR2 SYDVKM. The CDR3 consists of 13 residues. The V end lost 6 bases, the J end lost 4 bases, and 12 bases lay between the germline ends. CDR3 residues: CASRGVLPYGYTF. The CDR3 DNA reads as TGTGCCAGCAGGGGGGTGTTACCCTATGGCTACACCTTC.

There are many counts of this clonotype. The V and J genes are TRBV7-3 and TRBJ2-2; D might be TRBD1 (5 bases). The CDR3 extends over 12 amino acids. The germline V gene encodes CDR1 SGHTA and CDR2 FQGTGA. The V end lost 5 bases, the J end lost 7 bases, and 8 bases lay between the germline ends. CDR3 amino acids: CASSTDSGELFF. The DNA for the CDR3 is TGTGCCAGCAGCACCGACAGCGGGGAGCTGTTTTTT. Full variable domain (rest looked up from reference TRBV7-3 and TRBJ2-2): GAGVSQTPSNKVTEKGKYVELRCDPISGHTALYWYRQSLGQGPEFLIYFQGTGAADDSGLPNDRFFAVRPEGSVSTLKIQRTERGDSAVYLCASSTDSGELFFGEGSRLTVL.

The chain has TRBV12-3 or TRBV12-4 and TRBJ1-5, with 10 bases matching TRBD1. Trimming cost V 6 bases and J 11 bases; bases outside gene matches: 10. The CDR3 contains 14 residues. CDR3 nucleotide sequence: TGTGCCAGCAGAACCGGGACAGGGGAAGAGACCCAGCATTTT. Encoded protein: CASRTGTGEETQHF.

This clonotype appeared many times. This chain uses TRBV2 with TRBJ1-4; D is unclear. The V gene lost 1 base and the J gene lost 8 bases, with 14 bases spanning the gap. The CDR3 runs to 15 residues. CDR1 is SNHLY and CDR2 is FYNNEI in the germline V gene. CDR3 amino acids: CASSEGRPAREKLFF. CDR3 sequence (DNA): TGTGCCAGCAGTGAAGGCAGGCCGGCCAGAGAAAAACTGTTTTTT.

The table lists this clonotype with many counts. CDR3 in DNA: TGTGCCAGCAGCTTGAGGCTAGCGGGAGCCGGGGAGCTGTTTTTT. Translation: CASSLRLAGAGELFF. The chain joins TRBV5-5 to TRBJ2-2, with 10 bases that match TRBD2. The CDR3 sequence is 15 residues long. V shed 1 base and J 6 bases; nucleotides not matched to a gene: 3. Germline CDR1 is SGHKS and CDR2 is YYEKEE (reference sequence).

For this clonotype: A much larger clone lies one base from this, so it may be a read error. The chain has TRBV7-9 and TRBJ2-7; possibly TRBD1 for D (5 bases). The V gene's germline CDR1 is SEHNR and CDR2 FQNEAQ (reference sequence). The CDR3 has 12 residues. With 8 bases removed from V and 5 bases from J, the gap between germline ends came to 13 bases. CDR3 DNA sequence: TGTGCCAGCTCGGACATTTATCACGAGCAGTACTTC. Translation gives CASSDIYHEQYF.

In this sample, this clonotype turned up many times. The chain carries TRBV27 and TRBJ2-7; 11 bases are a match to TRBD2. V shed 6 bases, J shed 3 bases, and the junction held 1 base outside the gene matches. The CDR3 length is 13 residues. Germline CDR1 is MNHEY and CDR2 is SMNVEV (reference sequence). CDR3 DNA: TGTGCCAGCAGGGGGACTAGCGGCTACGAGCAGTACTTC. Residues: CASRGTSGYEQYF.

This clonotype was detected a few times. The J gene is TRBJ1-2, the V gene TRBV7-9; D uncertain. The ends were cut back, 1 base at V and 4 bases at J, with 13 bases in the middle. Germline V gene data show CDR1 as SEHNR and CDR2 as FQNEAQ (reference sequence). The CDR3 is 15 amino acids. The CDR3 nucleotides read TGTGCCAGCAGCTTAGGGGCCAGCTCACCCTATGGCTACACCTTC. Amino acid sequence: CASSLGASSPYGYTF.

The chain employs TRBV2 and TRBJ2-7, with 9 bases lining up with TRBD2. CDR1 is SNHLY and CDR2 is FYNNEI in the germline V gene. The length of the CDR3 is 13 residues. The CDR3 DNA reads as TGTGCTAAGAAGAGCGGGAGGATTCGCGAGCAGTACTTC. Amino acid sequence: CAKKSGRIREQYF.

This clonotype has a count of ten or more. The rearrangement uses TRBV13 and TRBJ2-5; D gene unclear. The CDR3 loop spans 13 amino acids. V was shortened by 1 base and J by 5 bases, with 8 bases between the two germline ends. Germline lookup yields CDR1 PRHDT and CDR2 FYEKMQ (reference sequence). The CDR3 DNA follows: TGTGCCAGCAGCTTAGACCGTTCGGAGACCCAGTACTTC. Its translation is CASSLDRSETQYF.

In its sample, this clonotype was seen many times. The genes are TRBV7-8 and TRBJ1-1; no reliable D call. CDR3 length: 15 amino acids. The germline CDR1 and CDR2 sequences are SGHVS and FQNEAQ. The V end lost 1 base, the J end lost 0 bases, and 9 bases lay between the germline ends. The chain's CDR3 is CASSLGALMNTEAFF. The CDR3 DNA sequence: TGTGCCAGCAGCTTAGGGGCATTGATGAACACTGAAGCTTTCTTT.

With respect to this clonotype: This may be a read error: a much more frequent sequence differs by one nucleotide. The chain has TRBV10-3 and TRBJ1-2; tentatively, D is TRBD1 (5 bases). The V gene's germline CDR1 is ENHRY and CDR2 SYGVKD. CDR3 size: 15 residues. The CDR3 sequence is CASSLWGTLGYGYTF. CDR3 bases: TGTGCCAGCAGTTTATGGGGCACGCTGGGATATGGCTACACCTTC.

The rearrangement uses TRBV5-1 and TRBJ2-1; D is ambiguous. V was pared by 4 bases and J by 0 bases, with 2 bases between. Germline values: CDR1 SGHRS, CDR2 YFSETQ. The CDR3 consists of 12 residues. The DNA for the CDR3 is TGCGCCAGCAGCCTCTCCTACAATGAGCAGTTCTTC. Residues: CASSLSYNEQFF.

The count of this clonotype is one. One junction end does not reproduce the germline sequence, and a read error may be involved. The V and J genes are TRBV5-1 and TRBJ1-1; D not resolved. Germline V CDR1 and CDR2: SGHRS, YFSETQ. This CDR3 comprises 16 residues. For the CDR3, the DNA is TGTGCCAGCAGCGCACAACCGACGGGGAGCCACACTGAAGCTTTCTTT. This codes for CASSAQPTGSHTEAFF. The entire variable domain, with the rest obtained from reference TRBV5-1 and TRBJ1-1, is as follows: KAGVTQTPRYLIKTRGQQVTLSCSPISGHRSVSWYQQTPGQGLQFLFEYFSETQRNKGNFPGRFSGRQFSNSRSEMNVSTLELGDSALYLCASSAQPTGSHTEAFFGQGTRLTVV.

This clonotype was detected ten times or more. V and J are TRBV12-3 or TRBV12-4 and TRBJ1-1, with TRBD1 identical over 8 bases. J gave up 4 bases and V 5 bases, and 6 bases lay outside the gene matches. This CDR3 comprises 14 residues. CDR3 DNA sequence: TGTGCCAGCAGTAGACAGGGGCTGACCACTGAAGCTTTCTTT. Protein sequence: CASSRQGLTTEAFF.